Presented here are 12 T cell receptor beta chains from one specimen sequenced in a study of shared clonotypes between healthy human individuals. Profiling relied on immunoSEQ multiplex PCR, and the TCRdb table lists in-frame clones only, not all of them. Found here are about 1.5 million clones, approximately 98% of them singletons; the top ten hold around 0.47%. The sample was naive CD4+ T cells sorted from blood. The subset: CD45RA+ positively selected. All receptors come from a man between 25 and 39 years old in good health.

The chain has TRBV5-1 and TRBJ2-2; 7 bases map to TRBD1. Germline CDR1 SGHRS, CDR2 YFSETQ. CDR3 length equals 15 residues. The J segment lost 5 bases and the V segment lost 4 bases, leaving 8 bases of the junction unmatched. The CDR3 loop is CASSPGTELTGELFF. DNA of the CDR3: TGCGCCAGCAGCCCCGGGACAGAATTAACCGGGGAGCTGTTTTTT.

This chain links TRBV11-2 with TRBJ2-2; TRBD2 aligns across 9 bases. The CDR3 spans 15 residues. CDR1 and CDR2 (germline): SGHAT, FQNNGV. Trimming took 1 base from V and 9 from J; bases not matched to a gene: 6. In nucleotides, the CDR3 is TGTGCCAGCAGCTTAGTGGGACTAGCTGTTCGGGAGCTGTTTTTT. Protein: CASSLVGLAVRELFF.

The rearrangement joins TRBV11-3 to TRBJ2-2, with D tentatively TRBD2 (6 bases). V was clipped by 1 base and J by 3 bases, with 15 bases between them. The CDR3 has 17 residues. Germline V gives CDR1 SGHNT, CDR2 YENEEA. The CDR3: CASSLGGGEKDTGELFF. The CDR3 DNA reads TGTGCCAGCAGCTTAGGGGGCGGGGAGAAGGACACCGGGGAGCTGTTTTTT.

The J gene is TRBJ2-7, the V gene TRBV5-4; D gene ambiguous. V shed 2 bases and J shed 7 bases, with 13 bases lying between them. The CDR3 sequence is 13 residues long. Germline CDR1 SGHNT, CDR2 YYREEE (reference sequence). In DNA form, the CDR3 reads TGTGCCAGCAGCTTCGATTTGGGCCGGGAGCAGTACTTC. This sequence encodes CASSFDLGREQYF. The full variable domain, completed using reference TRBV5-4 and TRBJ2-7, is ETGVTQSPTHLIKTRGQQVTLRCSSQSGHNTVSWYQQALGQGPQFIFQYYREEENGRGNFPPRFSGLQFPNYSSELNVNALELDDSALYLCASSFDLGREQYFGPGTRLTVT.

The CDR3 bases are TGTGCCAGCAGCTTAGCGGCTAGCCAAGAGACCCAGTACTTC. Residues: CASSLAASQETQYF. This chain joins TRBV7-9 and TRBJ2-5; D is ambiguous. Germline V gives CDR1 SEHNR, CDR2 FQNEAQ (reference sequence). Trimming stripped 0 bases from V and 1 base from J, with 6 bases between. The CDR3 has 14 amino acids.

This clone was seen a single time. The gene calls are TRBV4-1 and TRBJ1-4, with 8 bases identical to TRBD1. The CDR3 is made up of 17 amino acids. Germline V gene lookup returns CDR1 MGHRA and CDR2 YSYEKL. Unmatched junction bases numbered 5, after V lost 2 bases and J lost 0 bases. The CDR3 loop is CASSQKAQGATNEKLFF. In DNA form, the CDR3 reads TGCGCCAGCAGCCAAAAGGCACAGGGGGCAACTAATGAAAAACTGTTTTTT.

This clone was counted a single time. The V gene is TRBV6-1, the J gene TRBJ2-3, with 10 bases that match TRBD2. The CDR3 extends over 17 amino acids. Germline assignment: CDR1 MNHNS and CDR2 SASEGT. With V trimmed by 2 bases and J by 6 bases, 11 bases remained unmatched. The CDR3 here is CASSEHGLAELRDTQYF. The CDR3 DNA sequence: TGTGCCAGCAGTGAACACGGACTAGCGGAGCTCCGGGATACGCAGTATTTT.

The chain is built from TRBV27 and TRBJ1-4; the D is unclear. The CDR3 extends over 13 amino acids. Germline V lookup: CDR1 MNHEY, CDR2 SMNVEV (reference sequence). V was cut by 3 bases and J by 7 bases, with 9 bases left in between. The CDR3 spells CASSFYSGEKLFF. CDR3 DNA sequence: TGTGCCAGCAGTTTCTATAGTGGTGAAAAACTGTTTTTT.

This clone was observed once. This sequence joins TRBV28 and TRBJ1-1; D unresolved. The germline V and J ends were trimmed by 6 bases and 0 bases, with 8 bases remaining between them. The CDR3 totals 13 residues. Germline V CDR1 and CDR2: MDHEN, SYDVKM. As DNA, the CDR3 is TGTGCCAGCAGCCCGACCATGAACACTGAAGCTTTCTTT. Translating gives CASSPTMNTEAFF.

DNA of the CDR3: TGTGCCAGCAGCGTAAGTGGCGGGACCTACAATGAGCAGTTCTTC. The encoded protein is CASSVSGGTYNEQFF. The chain recombines TRBV9 with TRBJ2-1; perhaps TRBD2 as D (6 bases). From germline, CDR1 is SGDLS and CDR2 YYNGEE. V gave up 1 base and J gave up 2 bases, with 10 bases separating them. The CDR3 spans 15 residues. Drawing the rest from reference TRBV9 and TRBJ2-1, the complete variable domain is DSGVTQTPKHLITATGQRVTLRCSPRSGDLSVYWYQQSLDQGLQFLIQYYNGEERAKGNILERFSAQQFPDLHSELNLSSLELGDSALYFCASSVSGGTYNEQFFGPGTRLTVL.

The chain uses TRBV4-3 and TRBJ1-5, with D perhaps matching TRBD1 (5 bases). Trimming pared 0 bases from V and 12 bases from J, leaving 12 bases between. The CDR3 sequence is 13 residues long. CDR1 and CDR2 (germline): LGHNA, YSLEER. DNA for the CDR3: TGCGCCAGCAGCCAAGAGGTAGGGGTGAGCCAGCATTTT. Translation: CASSQEVGVSQHF.

Comments on this clone: Other DNA sequences of this sample code for an identical CDR3. V gene TRBV5-1 combines with J gene TRBJ1-2; TRBD1 matches at 7 bases. The CDR3 consists of 14 residues. The trim removed 4 bases at V and 3 bases at J, leaving 6 bases unmatched. Germline values: CDR1 SGHRS, CDR2 YFSETQ. DNA of the CDR3: TGCGCCAGCAGCCTACCTGACAGGGACTATGGCTACACCTTC. This sequence encodes CASSLPDRDYGYTF. The full variable domain, rest sourced from reference TRBV5-1 and TRBJ1-2, is KAGVTQTPRYLIKTRGQQVTLSCSPISGHRSVSWYQQTPGQGLQFLFEYFSETQRNKGNFPGRFSGRQFSNSRSEMNVSTLELGDSALYLCASSLPDRDYGYTFGSGTRLTVV.